This T cell receptor (beta chain) was obtained from a study of blood T cell repertoires in COVID-19. Study summary: PBMCs, B-cell-depleted T cells, or T cells provided the cDNA or gDNA that made up the material.

Original processing notes: Amplification with reference gene primers provided the estimates of nucleated cell counts. TCRdb's copy holds only in-frame clones and misses some; the assay was immunoSEQ multiplex PCR. V, J and clone size were drawn from that table, and D and trimming were deduced from the DNA. This table holds about 140,000 clones, approximately 83% found once. This clone was detected once. CDR3 length: 15 amino acids. Germline CDR1 is LNHDA and CDR2 is SQIVND (reference sequence). V lost 5 bases and J lost 4; bases outside the gene matches: 4. The receptor was isolated from a human donor in a cohort sampled during active COVID-19. Sequenced sample: peripheral blood. The J gene is TRBJ2-6, the V gene TRBV19, with 8 bases identical to TRBD1. CDR3 region: CASSQGAGGANVLTF. DNA for the CDR3: TGTGCCAGTAGTCAGGGGGCGGGCGGGGCCAACGTCCTGACTTTC.